The TCR beta chain under discussion was sequenced for a study of CD8 T cells in ankylosing spondylitis. There are many counts of this clonotype. What it recognizes is unknown. This CDR3 region has 15 residues. Trimming cost V 7 bases and J 4 bases, with 19 bases left between them. Germline values: CDR1 ENHRY, CDR2 SYGVKD. Study-level points and caveats: Within ankylosing spondylitis blood, a TCR beta motif made up of fewer than ten highly homologous variants appeared to be characteristic. Clones linked with disease were CD8+ and fairly uncommon in the peripheral blood. Past research had described some motif variants in reactive arthritis synovial fluid and blood.

Making use of molecular barcodes, quantitative 5'-RACE generated TCR beta libraries. TCRdb fed the 5' RACE reads into MiXCR, producing one record per CDR3 protein. This table has approximately 220,000 distinct CDR3 sequences, 20% to 30% appearing once. This chain joins TRBV10-3 and TRBJ1-1; D unresolved. The source is a male donor with ankylosing spondylitis or in good health (not recorded which). The sequencing sample was made of blood, either unsorted or a sorted T cell fraction (not recorded which). For the CDR3, the DNA is TGTGCCATCACCCCTAACGGGGAAGGGTTCACTGAAGCTTTCTTT. Amino acid sequence: CAITPNGEGFTEAFF.